The 24 T cell receptor beta chains below all came from one sample that was sequenced in a study of T cells expressing NK-cell markers. TCRdb re-called the 5' RACE reads and shows each CDR3 protein once, DNA omitted. The repertoire table contains about 450,000 distinct CDR3 sequences. The sequencing sample was made of blood T cells: a sorted CD56 or NKG2C T cell subset, CD4+ or CD8+ T cells, or bulk PBMC T cells (not recorded which). All receptors derive from a woman aged 18-70 years in good health.

The CDR3 sequence: CSASPSGRAGDTQYF. This chain connects TRBV20-1 to TRBJ2-3; the TRBD2 assignment by TCRdb is unverifiable without DNA. From germline, CDR1 is DFQATT and CDR2 SNEGSKA (reference sequence). The CDR3 spans 15 residues.

The chain has TRBV20-1 and TRBJ2-4. Per germline, CDR1 DFQATT and CDR2 SNEGSKA (reference sequence). CDR3 length equals 14 residues. Here the CDR3 reads CSARKDLAKNIQYF.

The J gene is TRBJ2-1, the V gene TRBV19. The CDR3 has 11 residues. The germline V gene has CDR1 LNHDA and CDR2 SQIVND (reference sequence). The CDR3 reads CASSIGNEQFF. Combining the CDR3 with reference TRBV19 and TRBJ2-1 gives the whole variable domain DGGITQSPKYLFRKEGQNVTLSCEQNLNHDAMYWYRQDPGQGLRLIYYSQIVNDFQKGDIAEGYSVSREKKESFPLTVTSAQKNPTAFYLCASSIGNEQFFGPGTRLTVL.

V gene TRBV7-2 combines with J gene TRBJ2-1. CDR3 length: 13 amino acids. Germline CDR1 reads SGHTA; CDR2 reads FQGNSA. CDR3 loop: CASSLGWSNEQFF.

The chain carries TRBV20-1 and TRBJ2-3; TCRdb's D call, TRBD2, is unchecked because there is no DNA. This CDR3 is built from 14 residues. Germline V gene data show CDR1 as DFQATT and CDR2 as SNEGSKA (reference sequence). This CDR3 reads CSASPSGPTDTQYF.

This chain uses TRBV28 with TRBJ2-1; lacking DNA, the TRBD2 call made by TCRdb goes unchecked. Germline V gene data show CDR1 as MDHEN and CDR2 as SYDVKM. This CDR3 region has 15 residues. CDR3 sequence: CASSLKGPRDNEQFF.

This chain connects TRBV12-3 or TRBV12-4 to TRBJ1-1; checking the TCRdb D call of TRBD1 is not possible without DNA. The CDR3 has 14 residues. The CDR3 sequence: CASKADRRNTEAFF.

V gene TRBV28 combines with J gene TRBJ2-1; without DNA, the TCRdb call of TRBD2 cannot be checked. Germline CDR1 and CDR2: MDHEN and SYDVKM. This CDR3 region has 14 residues. The CDR3 here is CTSSSGGPTNEQFF.

The CDR3 region is CASSLKVVGTRYTEAFF. The rearrangement links TRBV27 to TRBJ1-1. The germline CDR1 and CDR2 sequences are MNHEY and SMNVEV (reference sequence). The CDR3 consists of 17 residues.

The chain joins TRBV20-1 to TRBJ2-1; absent DNA, TCRdb's TRBD1 call cannot be checked. From germline, CDR1 is DFQATT and CDR2 SNEGSKA (reference sequence). This CDR3 has 13 amino acids. This chain's CDR3 is CSATSGGYNEQFF.

The chain recombines TRBV12-3 or TRBV12-4 with TRBJ1-2. This CDR3 contains 15 residues. CDR3 sequence: CASSLGRLESYGYTF.

V usage is TRBV12-3 or TRBV12-4 and J usage is TRBJ1-1; absent DNA, TCRdb's TRBD1 call cannot be checked. The CDR3 covers 14 residues. The CDR3 region is CASNLTGVNTEAFF.

CDR3 residues: CASSRMGSGNTIYF. V gene TRBV7-2 combines with J gene TRBJ1-3. This CDR3 region has 14 residues. The V gene's germline CDR1 is SGHTA and CDR2 FQGNSA.

V usage is TRBV20-1 and J usage is TRBJ2-1. From germline, CDR1 is DFQATT and CDR2 SNEGSKA (reference sequence). The CDR3 is 16 residues long. CDR3 loop: CSANALRNAVYNEQFF.

The chain has TRBV20-1 and TRBJ2-5; TCRdb picks TRBD2, but there is no DNA to check that call. This CDR3 is built from 16 residues. The V gene's germline CDR1 is DFQATT and CDR2 SNEGSKA (reference sequence). The CDR3: CSARDLVAGGSGTQYF.

The rearrangement uses TRBV12-3 or TRBV12-4 and TRBJ2-2. The CDR3 covers 13 residues. The CDR3 region is CASSFINTGELFF.

The chain combines TRBV24-1 with TRBJ2-2; lacking DNA, the TRBD1 call made by TCRdb goes unchecked. The CDR3 is 15 amino acids. From germline, CDR1 is KGHDR and CDR2 SFDVKD. CDR3 in amino acids: CATSDRGTDTGELFF.

This CDR3 reads CASRLGGLGQPQHF. The rearrangement joins TRBV12-3 or TRBV12-4 to TRBJ1-5; no DNA is available, so the TRBD1 call from TCRdb remains unchecked. CDR3 length: 14 residues.

V and J are TRBV6-1 and TRBJ1-5; TCRdb's D call, TRBD1, is unchecked because there is no DNA. The germline CDR1 and CDR2 sequences are MNHNS and SASEGT. The CDR3 has 15 amino acids. This chain's CDR3 is CASTNQGKGNQPQHF.

The chain carries TRBV10-3 and TRBJ2-2; TCRdb reports TRBD1, a call that lacks DNA to check it against. The CDR3 loop spans 16 amino acids. The germline V gene encodes CDR1 ENHRY and CDR2 SYGVKD. The CDR3 sequence is CAISQTGGFNTGELFF.

J is TRBJ2-5 and V is TRBV7-9. In germline, CDR1 is SEHNR, CDR2 FQNEAQ (reference sequence). CDR3 length: 13 residues. CDR3 in amino acids: CASSPIDGETQYF.

The rearrangement joins TRBV25-1 to TRBJ2-1. CDR3 length: 13 residues. Germline V gene lookup returns CDR1 MGHDK and CDR2 SYGVNS. The CDR3 sequence: CASSDSPYNEQFF.

The chain carries TRBV2 and TRBJ2-1; TCRdb indicates TRBD2, and absent DNA this call remains unverified. This CDR3 region has 16 residues. Germline V lookup: CDR1 SNHLY, CDR2 FYNNEI. The chain's CDR3 is CASSEDPTSVYNEQFF.

The chain is built from TRBV7-3 and TRBJ2-1; TCRdb outputs TRBD2, but without DNA this stays unchecked. Per the germline V gene, CDR1 is SGHTA and CDR2 is FQGTGA. The CDR3 contains 15 residues. The CDR3 reads CASSPTGTSFNEQFF.